The source of this TCR beta chain is a study of control samples from healthy donors and cancer patients. The protocol was immunoSEQ multiplex PCR, while the TCRdb copy is restricted to in-frame clones and leaves out a portion. The table includes just under 150,000 clones, 91% detected once. The CDR3 runs to 14 residues. Looked up from germline, CDR1 is SGHRS and CDR2 is YFSETQ. Trimming shortened V by 3 bases and J by 5 bases, and 14 bases separated the two germline ends. The material sequenced was blood. This rearrangement joins TRBV5-1 to TRBJ1-1; D gene uncertain. The clonotype was recovered from a man aged 25 to 40 in good health. This chain's CDR3 is CASSSGVGRTEAFF. The CDR3 DNA reads as TGCGCCAGCAGCTCTGGGGTGGGGAGAACTGAAGCTTTCTTT.